This T cell receptor (beta chain) emerged from a study of blood T cell repertoires in COVID-19 (dated by TCRdb to 2018 to 2021). The study in broad terms: Samples covering the acute and convalescent phases of COVID-19 were provided by collaborators in the United States, Italy and Spain. The prospective study material was composed of cDNA or gDNA derived from T cells, B-cell-depleted T cells, or PBMCs. The sample metadata nearly always contained a de-identified subject ID, COVID-19 status, age in years and sex. Deeply sampled blood TCRbeta repertoires from subjects exposed to, actively infected with, or recovered from COVID-19 were included in the dataset. The repertoires were released in a freely available public database meant as a resource for research on the immune response to SARS-CoV-2. The samples were drawn from the first 160 participants of the ongoing ImmuneRACE study and from 950 to 1,500 subjects provided by 6 global collaborators. Where available, HLA class I and class II types were obtained from metadata supplied by the sample provider rather than from assay-based typing.

One collaborating source in Seattle enrolled patients while the patients were actively infected and followed the patients over time throughout the course of disease. The collaborating institutions used their own protocols to collect whole blood in K2EDTA tubes. Collaborator samples were shipped for TCRbeta analysis as frozen whole blood, isolated PBMCs, or DNA extracted from either sample type. Study-wide conclusions, independent of this receptor: How much clinical and demographic metadata was included differed by source and by participant, and the metadata was provided uncurated.

The immunoSEQ Assay, a bias-controlled multiplex PCR, was used to amplify TCRbeta CDR3 regions from genomic DNA. As for the original processing: The number of nucleated cells in each sample was estimated from the amplification of reference gene primers within the assay. To quantify the absolute abundance of each unique TCRbeta CDR3 rearrangement, sequence reads were collapsed and filtered. For each sample, productive Simpson clonality was calculated by taking the square root of Simpson's diversity index across productive rearrangements. The clones in this table, taken by TCRdb from immuneACCESS, are in-frame only. Not every clone is retained; where verified, under half of the shortfall comes from an unresolved V gene, and the cause of the rest is unknown. That table is the source of V, J and clone size, and D and trimming were worked out from the DNA. Within this sample are 65,000 to 95,000 clones, with roughly 80% of them counted one time only. The leading ten clones occupy roughly 38% of the sample.

On this clone itself: Its antigen specificity is not known. Base qualities are missing; no much larger clone stands one base away.

The germline V gene (reference sequence) specifies GTSNPN as CDR1 and SVGIG as CDR2. CDR3 length: 13 amino acids, cysteine to phenylalanine. The only DNA kept is the CDR3, 39 bases in frame from the first base. V is cut by 2 bases and J by 5 bases, and the space between the germline ends is 12 bases. Input material: peripheral blood. Here the chain combines TRBV30 and TRBJ2-5, and possibly TRBD1, on 6 matching bases. The sequence was collected from a man aged 55 to 70 with COVID-19, enrolled during active disease. This receptor carries the CDR3 CAWSRRGGETQYF. The nucleotide sequence reads as follows: TGTGCCTGGAGTCGCAGGGGTGGGGAGACCCAGTACTTC.